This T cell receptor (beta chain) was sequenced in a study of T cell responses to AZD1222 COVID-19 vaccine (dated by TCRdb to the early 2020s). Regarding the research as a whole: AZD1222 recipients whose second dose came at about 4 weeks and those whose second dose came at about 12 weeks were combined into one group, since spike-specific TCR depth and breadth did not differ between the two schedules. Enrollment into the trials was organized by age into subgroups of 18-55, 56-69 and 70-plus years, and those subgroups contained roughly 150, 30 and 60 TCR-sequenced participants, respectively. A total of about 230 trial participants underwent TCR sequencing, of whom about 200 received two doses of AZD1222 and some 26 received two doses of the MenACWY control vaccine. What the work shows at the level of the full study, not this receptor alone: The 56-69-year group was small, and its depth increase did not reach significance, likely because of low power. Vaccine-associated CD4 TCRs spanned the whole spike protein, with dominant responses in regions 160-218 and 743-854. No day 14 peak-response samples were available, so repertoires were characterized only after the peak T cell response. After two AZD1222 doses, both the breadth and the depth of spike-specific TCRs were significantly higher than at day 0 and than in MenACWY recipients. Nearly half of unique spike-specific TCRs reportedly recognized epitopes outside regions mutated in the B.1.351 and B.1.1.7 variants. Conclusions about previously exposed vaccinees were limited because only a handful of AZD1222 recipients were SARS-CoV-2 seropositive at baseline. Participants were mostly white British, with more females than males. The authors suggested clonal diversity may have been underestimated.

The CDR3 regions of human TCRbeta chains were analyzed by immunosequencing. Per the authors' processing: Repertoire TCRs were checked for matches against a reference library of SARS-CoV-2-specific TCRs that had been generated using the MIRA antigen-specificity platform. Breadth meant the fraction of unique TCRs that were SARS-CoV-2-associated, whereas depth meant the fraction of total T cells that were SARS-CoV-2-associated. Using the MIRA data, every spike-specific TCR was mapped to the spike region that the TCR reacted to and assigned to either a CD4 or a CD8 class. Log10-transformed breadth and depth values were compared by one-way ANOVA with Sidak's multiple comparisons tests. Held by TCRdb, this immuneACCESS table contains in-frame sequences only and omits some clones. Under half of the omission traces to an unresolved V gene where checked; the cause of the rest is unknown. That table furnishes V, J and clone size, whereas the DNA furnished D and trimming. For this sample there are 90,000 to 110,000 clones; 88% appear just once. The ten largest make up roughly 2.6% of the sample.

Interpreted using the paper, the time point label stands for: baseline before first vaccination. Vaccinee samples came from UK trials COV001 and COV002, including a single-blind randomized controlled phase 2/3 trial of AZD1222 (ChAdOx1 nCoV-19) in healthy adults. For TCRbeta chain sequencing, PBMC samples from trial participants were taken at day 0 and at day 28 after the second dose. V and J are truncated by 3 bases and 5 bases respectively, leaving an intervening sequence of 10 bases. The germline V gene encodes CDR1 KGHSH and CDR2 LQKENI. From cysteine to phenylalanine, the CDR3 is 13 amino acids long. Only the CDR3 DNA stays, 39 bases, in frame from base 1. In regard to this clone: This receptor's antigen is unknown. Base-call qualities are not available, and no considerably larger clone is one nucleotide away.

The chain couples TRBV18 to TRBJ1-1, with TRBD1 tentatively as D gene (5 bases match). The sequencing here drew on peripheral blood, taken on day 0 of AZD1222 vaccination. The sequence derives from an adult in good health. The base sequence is TGTGCCAGCTCACCGAGCAAGGGGACTGAAGCTTTCTTT. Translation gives CASSPSKGTEAFF.